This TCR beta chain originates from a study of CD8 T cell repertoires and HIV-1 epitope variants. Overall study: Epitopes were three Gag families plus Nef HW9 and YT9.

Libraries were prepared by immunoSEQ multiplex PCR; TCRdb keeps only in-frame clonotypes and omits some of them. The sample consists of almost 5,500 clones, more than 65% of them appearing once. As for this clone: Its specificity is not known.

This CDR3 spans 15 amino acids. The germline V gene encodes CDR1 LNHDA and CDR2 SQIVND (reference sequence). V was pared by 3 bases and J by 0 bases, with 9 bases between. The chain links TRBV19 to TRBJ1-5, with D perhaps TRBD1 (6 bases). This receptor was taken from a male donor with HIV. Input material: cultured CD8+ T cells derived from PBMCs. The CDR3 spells CASSIGGLSNQPQHF. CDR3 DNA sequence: TGTGCCAGTAGTATCGGGGGCCTTAGCAATCAGCCCCAGCATTTT.